This is a list of T cell receptor beta chains from one sample in a study of blood T cell repertoires in COVID-19. Only in-frame clones appear in the TCRdb table, and some are missing; sequencing was by immunoSEQ multiplex PCR. The sample consists of more than 95,000 clones, around 88% of them appearing once. Sequenced input: peripheral blood. The receptors stem from a human donor in a cohort sampled during active COVID-19. Each CDR3 is given without its conserved first and last residue. The size field is filled for only some rows; it gives once, few, many or a size class.

clone_size,v_call,j_call,cdr3_aa
NA,TRBV4-1,TRBJ2-7,ASSQEASGISYEQY
NA,TRBV9,TRBJ2-2,ASSVVGTSVPGELF
NA,TRBV6-5,TRBJ2-7,AIRTGAGEQY
NA,TRBV2,TRBJ2-4,ASGLRTGNFNIQY
NA,TRBV18,TRBJ1-4,ASSPDRGEKLF
NA,TRBV2,TRBJ2-5,ASKRDGRETQY
NA,TRBV6-5,TRBJ2-7,ASSPPGGTNEQY
few,TRBV10-3,TRBJ1-6,AISESNSGSPLH
NA,TRBV7-8,TRBJ2-7,ASSAGLANYEQY
NA,TRBV6-5,TRBJ2-7,ASSQGLAGLYEQY
once,TRBV19,TRBJ2-2,ASSFRQGAGELF
NA,TRBV10-3,TRBJ2-1,AISGGTSGRADEQF
few,TRBV12-3/TRBV12-4,TRBJ2-7,ASRGDRGLEQY
NA,TRBV15,TRBJ2-1,ATSRTSGRVNEQF
NA,TRBV6-1,TRBJ1-5,ASSESGTGSNQPQH
NA,TRBV7-2,TRBJ1-2,ASSSRDRVPSRGYT
NA,TRBV4-2,TRBJ2-3,ASSQVSSQADTQY
NA,TRBV5-6,TRBJ1-2,ASSLDRGVGGYT
NA,TRBV7-8,TRBJ2-2,ASSLGPRGNTGELF
NA,TRBV13,TRBJ2-5,ASSPELGGRETQY
NA,TRBV3-1/TRBV3-2,TRBJ2-5,ASSPGQGWETQY
NA,TRBV4-2,TRBJ2-1,ASSHLLAGGDEQF
NA,TRBV2,TRBJ2-1,ASSGSSYNEQF
NA,TRBV18,TRBJ2-5,ASSPFTSAGGQETQY